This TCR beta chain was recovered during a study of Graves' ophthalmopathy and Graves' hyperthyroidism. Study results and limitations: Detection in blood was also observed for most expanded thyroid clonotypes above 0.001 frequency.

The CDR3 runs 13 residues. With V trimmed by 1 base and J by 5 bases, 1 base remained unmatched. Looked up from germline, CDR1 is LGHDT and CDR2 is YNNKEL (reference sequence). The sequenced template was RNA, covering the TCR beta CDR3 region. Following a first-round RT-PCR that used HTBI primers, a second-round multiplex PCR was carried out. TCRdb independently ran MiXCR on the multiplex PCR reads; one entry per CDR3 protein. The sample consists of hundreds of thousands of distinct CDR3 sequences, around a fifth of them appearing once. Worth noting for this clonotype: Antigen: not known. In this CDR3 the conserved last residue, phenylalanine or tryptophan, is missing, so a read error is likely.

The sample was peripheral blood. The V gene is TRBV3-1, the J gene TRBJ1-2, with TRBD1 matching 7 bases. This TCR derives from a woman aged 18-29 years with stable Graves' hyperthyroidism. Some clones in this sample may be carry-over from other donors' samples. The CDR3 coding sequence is TGTGCCAGCAGCCAAGGACAGGGATATGGCTACACCTAC. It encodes CASSQGQGYGYTY.